This T cell receptor beta chain appears in the sequencing data of a study of blood T cell repertoires in COVID-19. The overall study: The United States, Italy and Spain provided the acute and convalescent COVID-19 samples. T cells, B-cell-depleted T cells, or PBMCs provided the cDNA or gDNA that served as material.

The Seattle site enrolled patients during active infection and followed them longitudinally. As processed by the authors: Nucleated cell number was recorded as an estimate derived from reference gene primer amplification. The protocol was immunoSEQ multiplex PCR, while the TCRdb copy is restricted to in-frame clones and leaves out a portion. Clonal size and the V and J genes are those of that table, whereas D and trimming came from the DNA. Seen here are 100,000 to 150,000 clones, roughly four fifths observed once, and the top ten hold approximately 17%. This clone showed up just a few times. The CDR3 spans 12 residues. Germline CDR1 MNHEY, CDR2 SVGAGI. The J segment lost 3 bases and the V segment lost 4 bases, leaving 0 bases of the junction unmatched.

The chain joins TRBV6-5 to TRBJ2-7; 7 bases match TRBD2. The source material was peripheral blood. This receptor was obtained from a man aged 25 to 40 with COVID-19, enrolled during active disease. In nucleotides, the CDR3 is TGTGCCAGCAGTTCTAGCGGCTACGAGCAGTACTTC. Translating gives CASSSSGYEQYF.